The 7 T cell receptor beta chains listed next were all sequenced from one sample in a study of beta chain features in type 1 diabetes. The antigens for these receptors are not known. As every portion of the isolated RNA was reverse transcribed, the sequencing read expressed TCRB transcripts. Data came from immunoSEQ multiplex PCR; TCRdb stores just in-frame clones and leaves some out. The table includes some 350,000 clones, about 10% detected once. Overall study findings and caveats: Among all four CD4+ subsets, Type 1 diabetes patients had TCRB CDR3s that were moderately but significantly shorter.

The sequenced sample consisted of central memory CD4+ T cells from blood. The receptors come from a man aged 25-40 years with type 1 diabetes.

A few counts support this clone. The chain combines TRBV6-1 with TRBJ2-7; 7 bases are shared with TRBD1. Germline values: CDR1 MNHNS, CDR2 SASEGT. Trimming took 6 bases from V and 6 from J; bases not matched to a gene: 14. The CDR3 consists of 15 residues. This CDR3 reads CASSLERQGRTEQYF. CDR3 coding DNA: TGTGCCAGCAGCCTAGAACGACAGGGCCGAACCGAGCAGTACTTC.

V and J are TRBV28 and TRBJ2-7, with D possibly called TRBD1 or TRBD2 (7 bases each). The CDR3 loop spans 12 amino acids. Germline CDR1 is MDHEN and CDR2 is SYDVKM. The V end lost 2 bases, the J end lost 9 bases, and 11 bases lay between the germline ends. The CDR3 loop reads CASSLDREGQYF. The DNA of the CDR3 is TGTGCCAGCAGTTTAGACAGGGAGGGGCAGTACTTC.

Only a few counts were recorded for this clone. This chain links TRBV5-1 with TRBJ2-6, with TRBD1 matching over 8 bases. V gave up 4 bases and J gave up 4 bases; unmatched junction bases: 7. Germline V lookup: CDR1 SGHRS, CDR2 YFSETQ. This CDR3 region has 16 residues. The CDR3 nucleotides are TGCGCCAGCAGCCCTGACAGGGGCTCAGGGGCCAACGTCCTGACTTTC. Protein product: CASSPDRGSGANVLTF.

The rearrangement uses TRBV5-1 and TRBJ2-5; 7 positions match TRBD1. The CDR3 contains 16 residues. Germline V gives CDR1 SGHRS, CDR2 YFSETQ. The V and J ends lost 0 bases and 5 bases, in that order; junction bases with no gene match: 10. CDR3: CASSLGTTGLGETQYF. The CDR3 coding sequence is TGCGCCAGCAGCTTGGGGACGACAGGGTTGGGGGAGACCCAGTACTTC. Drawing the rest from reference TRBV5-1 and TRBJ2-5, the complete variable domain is KAGVTQTPRYLIKTRGQQVTLSCSPISGHRSVSWYQQTPGQGLQFLFEYFSETQRNKGNFPGRFSGRQFSNSRSEMNVSTLELGDSALYLCASSLGTTGLGETQYFGPGTRLLVL.

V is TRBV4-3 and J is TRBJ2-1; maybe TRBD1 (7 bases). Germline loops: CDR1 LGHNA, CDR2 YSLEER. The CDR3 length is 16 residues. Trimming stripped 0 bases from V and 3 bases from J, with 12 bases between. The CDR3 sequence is CASSQEPRDSYNEQFF. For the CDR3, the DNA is TGCGCCAGCAGCCAAGAGCCGCGGGACAGCTACAATGAGCAGTTCTTC.

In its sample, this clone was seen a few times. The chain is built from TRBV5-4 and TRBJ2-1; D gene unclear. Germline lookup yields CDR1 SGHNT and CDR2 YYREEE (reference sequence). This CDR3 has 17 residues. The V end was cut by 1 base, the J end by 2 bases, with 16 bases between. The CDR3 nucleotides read TGTGCCAGCAGCTTGTTGGGAAGTGGCGCGCCCTACAATGAGCAGTTCTTC. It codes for CASSLLGSGAPYNEQFF.

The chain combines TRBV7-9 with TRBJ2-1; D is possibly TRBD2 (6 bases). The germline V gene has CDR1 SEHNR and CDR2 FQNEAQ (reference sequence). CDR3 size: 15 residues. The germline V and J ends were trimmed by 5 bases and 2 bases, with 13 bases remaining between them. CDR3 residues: CASSPREAPYNEQFF. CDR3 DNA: TGTGCCAGCAGCCCGCGGGAAGCCCCCTACAATGAGCAGTTCTTC.